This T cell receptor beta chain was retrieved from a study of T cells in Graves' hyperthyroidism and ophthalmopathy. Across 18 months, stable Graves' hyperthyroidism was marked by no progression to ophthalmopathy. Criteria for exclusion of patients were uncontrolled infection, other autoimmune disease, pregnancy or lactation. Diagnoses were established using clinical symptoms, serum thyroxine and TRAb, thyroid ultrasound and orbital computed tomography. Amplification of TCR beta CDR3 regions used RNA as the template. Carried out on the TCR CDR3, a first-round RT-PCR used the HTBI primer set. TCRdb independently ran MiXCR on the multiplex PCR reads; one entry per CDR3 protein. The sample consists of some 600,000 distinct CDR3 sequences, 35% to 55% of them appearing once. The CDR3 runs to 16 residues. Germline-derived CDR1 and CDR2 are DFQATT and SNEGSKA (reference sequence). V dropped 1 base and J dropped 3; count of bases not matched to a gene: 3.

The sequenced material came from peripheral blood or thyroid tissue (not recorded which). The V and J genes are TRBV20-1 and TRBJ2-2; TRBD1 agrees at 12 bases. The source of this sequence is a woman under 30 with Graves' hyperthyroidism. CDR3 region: CSARVGQGAYTGELFF. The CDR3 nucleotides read TGCAGTGCTAGAGTGGGACAGGGGGCGTACACCGGGGAGCTGTTTTTT.